This record covers a single T cell receptor (beta chain). The entry originates in a study of blood T cell repertoires in COVID-19. Across the study: Donors of Cohort 3 who recovered were those that had two negative PCRs, clearance, or symptom resolution.

The CDR3 has 13 amino acids. Germline V CDR1 and CDR2: SGHNT, YYREEE (reference sequence). The ends lost 5 bases at V and 5 bases at J; junction bases unmatched: 4. TCRdb's copy holds only in-frame clones and misses some; the assay was immunoSEQ multiplex PCR. The sample includes approximately 170,000 clones, roughly 85% of them seen just once. V and J are TRBV5-4 and TRBJ2-7, with 10 bases matching TRBD2. This TCR was sampled from a woman in her 70s in a cohort exposed to, infected with or recovered from COVID-19 (not recorded which). Material for sequencing was PBMCs or T cells enriched from blood (not recorded which). The CDR3 DNA follows: TGTGCCAGCAGACCAGGACTAGCGGACGAGCAGTACTTC. Encoded protein: CASRPGLADEQYF.